One and the same sample provided the 8 T cell receptor beta chains below, sequenced in a study of cytomegalovirus exposure and HLA in healthy donors. The PCR used 60 Vbeta and 13 Jbeta primers. Sequencing used immunoSEQ multiplex PCR; TCRdb keeps in-frame clones, though not all of them. The data hold about 110,000 clones, with 60% to 80% observed a single time. The sample taken for sequencing was PBMCs. Receptor source: a boy aged 5-17 years in good health and CMV-seronegative.

The V gene is TRBV28, the J gene TRBJ2-5; 7 bases fit TRBD2. Unmatched junction bases numbered 12, after V lost 8 bases and J lost 3 bases. This CDR3 spans 15 amino acids. In germline, CDR1 is MDHEN, CDR2 SYDVKM. CDR3 amino acids: CASSKDRREKETQYF. The CDR3 coding sequence is TGTGCCAGCTCGAAAGATAGGCGGGAGAAAGAGACCCAGTACTTC.

This chain joins TRBV18 and TRBJ2-3, with 8 bases lining up with TRBD2. Looked up from germline, CDR1 is KGHSH and CDR2 is LQKENI. This CDR3 spans 17 amino acids. V gave up 5 bases and J gave up 4 bases; unmatched junction bases: 14. The CDR3 sequence: CASSSETSRGGPDTQYF. The DNA of the CDR3 is TGTGCCAGCTCATCTGAGACTAGCCGGGGGGGCCCAGATACGCAGTATTTT.

The chain recombines TRBV29-1 with TRBJ1-2; a possible D gene is TRBD1 (5 bases). The CDR3 extends over 13 amino acids. Looked up from germline, CDR1 is SQVTM and CDR2 is ANQGSEA. V lost 7 bases and J lost 5, with 17 bases in between. The CDR3: CSAKTDVYYGYTF. The CDR3 nucleotides read TGCAGCGCTAAGACAGACGTATATTATGGCTACACCTTC.

J is TRBJ1-5 and V is TRBV2; the D is unclear. The V gene lost 1 base and the J gene lost 6 bases, with 4 bases spanning the gap. Germline V gene sequence: CDR1 SNHLY, CDR2 FYNNEI. The CDR3 is 12 amino acids. CDR3: CASSEGGQPQHF. CDR3 sequence (DNA): TGTGCCAGCAGTGAAGGAGGTCAGCCCCAGCATTTT.

The chain joins TRBV5-6 to TRBJ2-3; 8 nucleotides align to TRBD2. Per germline, CDR1 SGHDT and CDR2 YYEEEE. There are 17 residues in the CDR3. V shed 2 bases and J 2 bases; nucleotides not matched to a gene: 10. The CDR3 DNA sequence: TGTGCCAGCAGCTTTTCCGTGCGGGGGGCAACCACAGATACGCAGTATTTT. It is translated as CASSFSVRGATTDTQYF.

The rearrangement links TRBV4-2 to TRBJ2-7; 8 bases line up with TRBD2. V shed 3 bases and J 5 bases; nucleotides not matched to a gene: 6. CDR1 is LGHNA and CDR2 is YNFKEQ in the germline V gene. The CDR3 covers 14 residues. The CDR3 region is CASSQRGLENEQYF. The CDR3, as DNA: TGTGCCAGCAGCCAGAGGGGACTAGAAAACGAGCAGTACTTC.

Only a few counts were recorded for this clone. V usage is TRBV4-3 and J usage is TRBJ1-6; perhaps TRBD1 as D (6 bases). This CDR3 has 16 residues. V was clipped by 0 bases and J by 2 bases, with 8 bases between them. Germline V gene lookup returns CDR1 LGHNA and CDR2 YSLEER. CDR3 nucleotides: TGCGCCAGCAGCCAAGATGGACAGCCCTATAATTCACCCCTCCACTTT. This sequence encodes CASSQDGQPYNSPLHF.

The V call is TRBV19, the J call TRBJ1-3; TRBD1 aligns across 8 bases. V shed 6 bases, J shed 4 bases, and the junction held 11 bases outside the gene matches. The CDR3 totals 16 residues. CDR1 and CDR2 from the germline V gene are LNHDA and SQIVND (reference sequence). In DNA form, the CDR3 reads TGTGCCAGTAGAACTGGCAGGGGGCCCTCGGGAAACACCATATATTTT. It specifies CASRTGRGPSGNTIYF.